This TCR beta chain comes out of a study of vaccination and CD4 T cells after COVID-19. CDR1 is SGHNT, CDR2 YENEEA, per germline. The CDR3 sequence is 13 residues long. V lost 1 base, J lost 7 bases, and 10 bases lay in between. Concerning this clonotype: Antigen: not known.

Treatment reported: roughly nine-day PBMC culture with coronavirus spike peptide pools or control peptides (ViraFEST assay). The assay that was used to sequence DNA from cultured CD4+ T cells was the Oncomine TCR Beta short-read assay. TCRdb itself ran the PCR reads through MiXCR, one entry per CDR3 protein. The table shows approximately 18,000 distinct CDR3 sequences, with around 42% occurring only once. The sample consisted of CD4+ T cells from blood, cultured in vitro, taken after SARS-CoV-2 vaccination. The receptor's source is a human donor who had recovered from COVID-19. The rearrangement links TRBV11-3 to TRBJ2-5; D not certain. CDR3 in DNA: TGTGCCAGCAGCTTAGGTTCCGCTGGGACCCAGTACTTC. Its translation: CASSLGSAGTQYF.